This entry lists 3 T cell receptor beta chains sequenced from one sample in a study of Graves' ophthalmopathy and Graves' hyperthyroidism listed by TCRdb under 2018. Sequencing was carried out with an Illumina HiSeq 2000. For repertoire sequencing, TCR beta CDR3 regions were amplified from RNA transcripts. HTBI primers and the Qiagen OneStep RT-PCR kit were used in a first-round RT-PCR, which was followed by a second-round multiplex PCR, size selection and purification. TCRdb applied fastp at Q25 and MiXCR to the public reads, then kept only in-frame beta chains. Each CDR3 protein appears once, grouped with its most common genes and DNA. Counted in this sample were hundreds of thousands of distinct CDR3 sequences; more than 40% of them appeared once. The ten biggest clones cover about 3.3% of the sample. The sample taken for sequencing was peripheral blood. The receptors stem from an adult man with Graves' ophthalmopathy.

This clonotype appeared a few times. Written as DNA, the CDR3 is TGTGCCAGCAGCGAGGGTAGGGGGCGGGGGCCCCAGCATTTT. This encodes CASSEGRGRGPQHF. The rearrangement links TRBV7-2 to TRBJ1-5, with 7 bases fitting TRBD1. Losses at the gene ends were 5 bases for V and 9 bases for J; bases not matched to a gene: 10. This CDR3 spans 14 amino acids. CDR1 and CDR2 (germline): SGHTA, FQGNSA.

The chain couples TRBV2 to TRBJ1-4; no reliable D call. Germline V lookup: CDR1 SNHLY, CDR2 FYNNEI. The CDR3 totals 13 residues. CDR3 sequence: CASPRSPNEKLFF. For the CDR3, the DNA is TGTGCTAGCCCCAGATCTCCTAATGAAAAACTGTTTTTT.

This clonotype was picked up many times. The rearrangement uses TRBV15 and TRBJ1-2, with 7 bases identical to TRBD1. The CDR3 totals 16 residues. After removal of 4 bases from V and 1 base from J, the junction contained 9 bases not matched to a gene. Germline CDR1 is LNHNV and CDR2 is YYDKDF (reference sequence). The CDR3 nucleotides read TGTGCCACCAGCACCGGGACAGAGCGCCTTAACTATGGCTACACCTTC. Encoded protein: CATSTGTERLNYGYTF. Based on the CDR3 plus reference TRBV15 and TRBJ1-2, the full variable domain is DAMVIQNPRYQVTQFGKPVTLSCSQTLNHNVMYWYQQKSSQAPKLLFHYYDKDFNNEADTPDNFQSRRPNTSFCFLDIRSPGLGDTAMYLCATSTGTERLNYGYTFGSGTRLTVV.